These T cell receptor beta chains were read from a single sample in a study of response to subunit inactivated influenza vaccine. TCRdb independently ran MiXCR on the RT-PCR reads; one entry per CDR3 protein. In the table there are hundreds of thousands of distinct CDR3 sequences, 14% of which are singletons. The input for sequencing was PBMCs from blood, taken around two weeks before vaccination. All receptors come from a man in his forties or fifties who received an inactivated influenza vaccine. The CDR3 runs from the conserved cysteine through the conserved F or W. The order of the fields is V gene, clone size, D gene, J gene, CDR3 DNA, CDR3 protein. D genes are given only for firm matches. The listing skips clone size in some rows; elsewhere it reads once, few, many or a size class.

TRBV30	few	TRBD1	TRBJ2-2	TGTGCCTGGATGGGACAGGGAAACACCGGGGAGCTGTTTTTT	CAWMGQGNTGELFF
TRBV10-2	few	-	TRBJ2-1	TGCGTCCAGGGGCGATACAATGAGCAGTTCTTC	CVQGRYNEQFF
TRBV12-3/TRBV12-4	-	TRBD2	TRBJ2-7	TGTGCCAGCAGTTTCGTCAATATATATCCCGGGACTAGCGGGAGTCACTACGAGCAGTACTTC	CASSFVNIYPGTSGSHYEQYF
TRBV4-3	-	TRBD2	TRBJ2-1	TGCGCCAGCAGCCAAGACACGGGACTAGCGGACAATGAGCAGTTCTTC	CASSQDTGLADNEQFF
TRBV15	few	TRBD1	TRBJ2-2	TGTGCCACCAGCCTGACAGGGGACGGGGAGCTGTTTTTT	CATSLTGDGELFF
TRBV20-1	few	-	TRBJ1-5	TGCAGTGCTAGAGGGGAACTTAGCAATCAGCCCCAGCATTTT	CSARGELSNQPQHF
TRBV11-2	-	-	TRBJ2-5	TGTGCCAGCAGCTATCCAGACACCACTCGCGAGACCCAGTACTTC	CASSYPDTTRETQYF
TRBV5-1	-	TRBD1	TRBJ2-1	TGCGCCAGCAGCTTGGAACAGGGGGTCGGCAATGAGCAGTTCTTC	CASSLEQGVGNEQFF
TRBV12-3/TRBV12-4	many	-	TRBJ1-6	TGTGCCAGCAGTAGAAGCTCCGGGACGGTTAATTCACCCCTCCACTTT	CASSRSSGTVNSPLHF
TRBV25-1	-	-	TRBJ2-2	TGTGCCAGCAGCCTTGCCCAGGGTGGAACCGGGGAGCTGTTTTTT	CASSLAQGGTGELFF
TRBV5-1	few	TRBD1	TRBJ2-3	TGCGCCAGCAGACGAAGGAGGACAGGGATGGGCACAGATACGCAGTATTTT	CASRRRRTGMGTDTQYF
TRBV7-9	-	-	TRBJ1-2	TGTGCCAGCACTCAAGCTAACTATGGCTACACCTTC	CASTQANYGYTF
TRBV25-1	few	-	TRBJ2-1	TGTGCCAGCAGACCCCCCGTCTCCTACAATGAGCAGTTCTTC	CASRPPVSYNEQFF